The next 8 T cell receptor beta chains were all read from a single sample in a study of tissue T cells after allogeneic stem cell transplantation. This sample's time point: mouse harvest day 7 after allogeneic transplant. Each mouse received 10^7 T-cell-depleted marrow cells plus 10^6 splenic CD5+ T cells by tail vein. The repertoire was sequenced with immunoSEQ multiplex PCR; TCRdb's copy has only in-frame clones and lacks some. The data show around 7,000 clones, 48% seen once. The sequencing sample was made of lymph node tissue. These receptors were collected from a female BALB/c mouse given C57BL/6 T cells with graft-versus-host disease after an allogeneic hematopoietic cell transplant.

Notes on this clone: All gene names here are mouse names. The DNA read from the CDR3 is TGTGCCAGCGGTGGGCAGGGGTTTGGAAATACGCTCTAT. This codes for CASGGQGFGNTLY. The CDR3 as a whole reads CASGGQGFGNTLYF. The chain links TRBV13-1 to TRBJ1-3; D perhaps matches TRBD1 (6 bases). The CDR3 end falls 1 residue outside the read, so it is completed with the germline J gene. The CDR3 consists of 14 residues. Trimming left V 7 bases short and J 3 bases short, with 14 bases between. The germline V gene has CDR1 NSHNY and CDR2 SYGAGN.

Comments on this clone: Mouse gene names and germline throughout. From the germline J gene comes the end of the CDR3, since the read stops 1 residue before it. The chain joins TRBV2 to TRBJ1-6; D not resolved. TRBJ1-6 is placed among ORFs of uncertain function. V was shortened by 0 bases and J by 0 bases, with 3 bases between the two germline ends. The CDR3 contains 15 residues. CDR1 is LGHNA, CDR2 YSYQKL, per germline. Partial CDR3 DNA: TGTGCCAGCAGCCAAGAGGGTTCCTATAATTCGCCCCTCTAC. Residues: CASSQEGSYNSPLY. The CDR3 in its entirety is CASSQEGSYNSPLYF.

To note about this clone: Here the gene names and germline are mouse. Read coverage stops 1 residue before the CDR3 terminus; the germline J gene supplies the remainder. This sequence joins TRBV26 and TRBJ1-4; D is unclear. The V end was cut by 4 bases, the J end by 0 bases, with 6 bases between. Germline CDR1 is KGHPV and CDR2 is FQNQEV (reference sequence). This CDR3 is 14 amino acids long. The CDR3 region is CASSPNFSNERLFF. The sequenced part of the CDR3 DNA is TGTGCCAGCAGTCCAAACTTTTCCAACGAAAGATTATTT. Full variable domain (rest looked up from reference TRBV26 and TRBJ1-4): NSKVIQTPRYLVKGQGQKAKMRCIPEKGHPVVFWYQQNKNNEFKFLINFQNQEVLQQIDMTEKRFSAECPSNSPCSLEIQSSEAGDSALYLCASSPNFSNERLFFGHGTKLSVL.

Worth noting for this clone: Mouse gene names and germline throughout. Incomplete CDR3 DNA: TGTGCCAGCAGTCCCCGGGGCAGGGGTGCAGAAACGCTGTAT. Its protein product is CASSPRGRGAETLY. The whole CDR3 protein reads CASSPRGRGAETLYF. The chain joins TRBV26 to TRBJ2-3, with D possibly called TRBD1 or TRBD2 (5 bases each). The read gets to within 1 residue of the CDR3 end, and the germline J gene fills in the rest. V was cut by 4 bases and J by 1 base, with 12 bases left in between. The germline CDR1 and CDR2 sequences are KGHPV and FQNQEV (reference sequence). The CDR3 is 15 amino acids.

Turning to this clone: The germline and genes are mouse ones. Read sequence stops 1 residue before the CDR3 end, and the germline J gene provides the missing end. This chain joins TRBV26 and TRBJ2-7, with 8 bases that match TRBD1. V shed 3 bases and J 7 bases; nucleotides not matched to a gene: 5. CDR1 and CDR2 (germline): KGHPV, FQNQEV (reference sequence). The CDR3 covers 13 residues. The CDR3 DNA, read in part, is TGTGCCAGCAGTCTCCCAGGGGGCGGGGAACAGTAC. It yields the protein CASSLPGGGEQY. The whole CDR3 sequence reads CASSLPGGGEQYF.

Concerning this clone: The genes are named according to mouse. Read sequence stops 1 residue before the CDR3 end, and the germline J gene provides the missing end. This chain connects TRBV1 to TRBJ2-1; the D is unclear. Trimming shortened V by 0 bases and J by 3 bases, and 0 bases separated the two germline ends. The CDR3 contains 12 residues. Germline-derived CDR1 and CDR2 are NSQYPW and LRSPGD (reference sequence). The CDR3 DNA, read in part, is TGCACCTGCAGTGCAGACTATGCTGAGCAGTTC. Its protein is CTCSADYAEQF. Given in full, the CDR3 is CTCSADYAEQFF.

In regard to this clone: The gene names here belong to mouse. The read ends 1 residue early relative to the CDR3; the germline J gene fills the gap. V gene TRBV26 combines with J gene TRBJ2-3, with D perhaps TRBD1 (6 bases). The germline CDR1 and CDR2 sequences are KGHPV and FQNQEV (reference sequence). CDR3 size: 14 residues. V lost 2 bases to trimming and J lost 1 base, with 7 bases between them. The CDR3 spells CASSLPGGAETLYF. The CDR3 DNA, read in part, is TGTGCCAGCAGTCTGCCAGGGGGTGCAGAAACGCTGTAT.

Note on this clone: Genes and germline are mouse. The CDR3 extends 1 residue past the end of the read, so its final part is completed from the germline J gene. This chain uses TRBV16 with TRBJ2-5; TRBD2 agrees at 7 bases. Germline CDR1 and CDR2: SGHSA and FRNQAP. V lost 5 bases, J lost 6 bases, and 2 bases stayed unmatched. This CDR3 comprises 12 residues. CDR3 region: CASSIWGDTQYF. The DNA read from the CDR3 is TGTGCAAGCAGCATCTGGGGGGACACCCAGTAC.